This TCR beta chain was obtained from a study of T-cell memory formation after mild COVID-19. Germline V CDR1 and CDR2: SGHRS, YFSETQ. V was pared by 3 bases and J by 6 bases, with 14 bases between. The CDR3 spans 14 residues. From the 5' RACE reads, TCRdb called clonotypes with MiXCR, one entry per CDR3 protein. The sample includes just over 300,000 distinct CDR3 sequences, approximately 19% seen only once; the top ten take around 21%. This clonotype was detected a few times. The receptor's source is a man younger than 30 who had mild COVID-19 (a few samples of this study predate the infection). Cell type and time point are not known. The V and J genes are TRBV5-1 and TRBJ2-3, with D possibly being TRBD1 (7 bases). The sample consisted of PBMCs or a T cell subset sorted from them (not recorded which). The CDR3 reads CASSWTGGADTQYF. DNA for the CDR3: TGCGCCAGCAGCTGGACAGGAGGGGCGGATACGCAGTATTTT.